Shown below are 3 T cell receptor beta chains from a single sample sequenced in a study of T cell responses to AZD1222 COVID-19 vaccine. Method: immunoSEQ multiplex PCR; TCRdb's copy keeps in-frame clones and lacks some. The sample records some 60,000 clones, around 88% being singletons. Sequencing was performed on peripheral blood, taken 28 days after the second AZD1222 dose. Receptors originate from an adult who received the AZD1222 COVID-19 vaccine.

The V gene is TRBV5-4, the J gene TRBJ1-2; TRBD1 might be the D (5 bases). The CDR3 extends over 13 amino acids. The V gene lost 4 bases and the J gene lost 0 bases, with 7 bases spanning the gap. Germline V gene lookup returns CDR1 SGHNT and CDR2 YYREEE (reference sequence). CDR3 protein: CASSRDSNYGYTF. The CDR3, as DNA: TGTGCCAGCAGCCGGGACTCTAACTATGGCTACACCTTC.

Details on this clone: Distinct nucleotide sequences in the sample also encode this CDR3. The J gene is TRBJ1-3, the V gene TRBV4-3; D is unclear. The CDR3 is made up of 13 amino acids. CDR1 is LGHNA, CDR2 YSLEER, per germline. The germline V and J ends were trimmed by 0 bases and 7 bases, with 7 bases remaining between them. The CDR3 reads CASSQDNGNTIYF. CDR3 nucleotide sequence: TGCGCCAGCAGCCAAGATAACGGGAACACCATATATTTT.

The rearrangement uses TRBV5-8 and TRBJ2-2; the D gene is possibly TRBD1 (6 bases). The CDR3 spans 16 residues. Trimming removed 0 bases at V and 7 bases at J, with 16 bases between. CDR1 and CDR2 from the germline V gene are SGHTS and YDEGEE. The CDR3 loop is CASSLGSFGQSGELFF. For the CDR3, the DNA is TGTGCCAGCAGCTTGGGGTCGTTTGGACAGAGCGGGGAGCTGTTTTTT. Combining the CDR3 with reference TRBV5-8 and TRBJ2-2 gives the whole variable domain EAGVTQSPTHLIKTRGQQATLRCSPISGHTSVYWYQQALGLGLQFLLWYDEGEERNRGNFPPRFSGRQFPNYSSELNVNALELEDSALYLCASSLGSFGQSGELFFGEGSRLTVL.